This TCR beta chain was recovered during a study of shared clonotypes between healthy human individuals. As handled by the study authors: As immunoSEQ supplied junction-only sequences (without quality scores), filtering differed. TCRdb's copy holds only in-frame clones and misses some; the assay was immunoSEQ multiplex PCR. The DNA was the basis for D and trimming; V, J and clone size are from that table. This table has roughly 700,000 clones, approximately 79% appearing once. Study results and caveats: Naive subsets usually exceeded memory subsets in estimated richness. Non-shared clonotypes showed lower generation probabilities than clonotypes common to all four donors.

The CDR3 extends over 13 amino acids. Germline CDR1 is MNHNS and CDR2 is SASEGT. The V segment lost 2 bases and the J segment 7 bases; nucleotides outside the gene matches: 4. As for this clone: What it binds is unknown.

The J gene is TRBJ1-1, the V gene TRBV6-1, with TRBD1 identical over 7 bases. Sample: memory CD4+ T cells sorted from blood. Subset of the sample: CD45RA-negative fraction. This TCR was recovered from a woman aged 25 to 39 in good health. In DNA form, the CDR3 reads TGTGCCAGCAGTGAATACCGGGACAGTGAAGCTTTCTTT. It is translated as CASSEYRDSEAFF.